This TCR beta chain was captured by sequencing in a study of blood T cell repertoires in COVID-19 (dated by TCRdb to about 2020). Context from the whole study: The collaborator samples originated in the United States, Italy and Spain and spanned the acute and convalescent phases of COVID-19. The prospective study material was composed of cDNA or gDNA derived from T cells, B-cell-depleted T cells, or PBMCs. Subjects who had been exposed to COVID-19, were actively infected with it, or had recovered from it provided the deeply sampled blood TCRbeta repertoires that made up the dataset. The repertoires were released in a freely available public database meant as a resource for research on the immune response to SARS-CoV-2. Samples came from the ongoing ImmuneRACE study (first 160 participants) plus 1,254 subjects from 6 global collaborators. Sample metadata almost always included a de-identified subject ID, COVID-19 status, age in years and sex. Where HLA class I and class II types were available, the types were taken from metadata supplied by the sample provider, not from assay-based typing. Results and caveats for the whole study, not just this receptor: The amount of clinical and demographic metadata varied by source and participant and was provided uncurated.

The collaborating institutions used their own protocols to collect whole blood in K2EDTA tubes. For TCRbeta analysis, collaborator samples were shipped as frozen whole blood, as isolated PBMCs, or as DNA extracted from either sample type. TCRbeta CDR3 regions were amplified from genomic DNA using the immunoSEQ Assay, a bias-controlled multiplex PCR. The original methods were these. The number of nucleated cells in each sample was estimated from the amplification of reference gene primers within the assay. Sequence reads were collapsed and filtered to measure the absolute abundance of every unique TCRbeta CDR3 rearrangement. For each sample, productive Simpson clonality was calculated as the square root of Simpson's diversity index across productive rearrangements. The clones in this table, taken by TCRdb from immuneACCESS, are in-frame only. Not every clone is retained; where verified, under half of the shortfall comes from an unresolved V gene, and the cause of the rest is unknown. V, J and clone size are those of that table, while D and trimming were read from the DNA. The sample has roughly 100,000 clones on record, around nine tenths of them singletons. The leading ten clones occupy roughly 11% of the sample.

As concerns this clone: The antigen it recognizes is unknown. Base quality data are lacking; no much larger clone is found one base away.

From the cysteine up to the phenylalanine, the CDR3 has a length of 17 residues. Just the 51-base CDR3 DNA is kept, in frame starting at base 1. Trimming at the junction amounts to 4 bases on V and 2 bases on J, and the germline ends lie 15 bases apart. The germline V gene gives CDR1 as LGHNA and CDR2 as YNFKEQ. The sequence joins TRBV4-2 to TRBJ2-6, and the D gene may be TRBD1, 6 bases matching. The TCR originated in a man older than 75 with acute or convalescent COVID-19. Sequencing was carried out using peripheral blood. For the CDR3, the sequence is CASSRNREGAGANVLTF. The sequenced DNA is TGTGCCAGCAGCCGAAACAGGGAAGGAGCTGGGGCCAACGTCCTGACTTTC.